A single sample gave rise to the 20 T cell receptor beta chains below, sequenced in a study of blood T cell repertoires in COVID-19. The protocol was immunoSEQ multiplex PCR, while the TCRdb copy is restricted to in-frame clones and leaves out a portion. The sample includes roughly 430,000 clones, roughly 90% of them seen just once. Sequencing input: PBMCs or T cells enriched from blood (not recorded which). The origin of the receptors is a woman younger than 30 who had been exposed to COVID-19.

This sequence joins TRBV6-5 and TRBJ1-3; the D is unclear. Trimming stripped 4 bases from V and 0 bases from J, with 4 bases between. The germline CDR1 and CDR2 sequences are MNHEY and SVGAGI. The CDR3 length is 13 residues. The CDR3 loop is CASSFSSGNTIYF. Here the CDR3 DNA reads TGTGCCAGCAGTTTTAGCTCTGGAAACACCATATATTTT.

V usage is TRBV24-1 and J usage is TRBJ1-5; D is perhaps TRBD1 (6 bases). Germline lookup yields CDR1 KGHDR and CDR2 SFDVKD. The CDR3 runs to 15 residues. With 1 base removed from V and 3 bases from J, the gap between germline ends came to 9 bases. In DNA, the CDR3 is TGTGCCACCAGTGATTTCGGACAGCCCAATCAGCCCCAGCATTTT. Amino acid sequence: CATSDFGQPNQPQHF.

For the CDR3, the DNA is TGTGCCTGGAAACCCCAGGGGATAAACACCATATATTTT. Its translation: CAWKPQGINTIYF. The chain employs TRBV30 and TRBJ1-3, with D perhaps matching TRBD1 (6 bases). Trimming left V 4 bases short and J 6 bases short, with 13 bases between. The germline V gene encodes CDR1 GTSNPN and CDR2 SVGIG (reference sequence). This CDR3 region has 13 residues. The full variable domain, its missing parts supplied by reference TRBV30 and TRBJ1-3, is SQTIHQWPATLVQPVGSPLSLECTVEGTSNPNLYWYRQAAGRGLQLLFYSVGIGQISSEVPQNLSASRPQDRQFILSSKKLLLSDSGFYLCAWKPQGINTIYFGEGSWLTVV.

The chain couples TRBV19 to TRBJ2-3, with 8 bases fitting TRBD2. The length of the CDR3 is 15 residues. CDR1 and CDR2 (germline): LNHDA, SQIVND (reference sequence). V shed 2 bases and J 2 bases; nucleotides not matched to a gene: 3. The chain's CDR3 is CASSIQREITDTQYF. The DNA of the CDR3 is TGTGCCAGTAGTATACAGCGGGAGATCACAGATACGCAGTATTTT.

This clone came up many times. The V gene is TRBV14, the J gene TRBJ2-7, with 9 bases aligning to TRBD1. The ends lost 6 bases at V and 0 bases at J; junction bases unmatched: 3. The CDR3 extends over 14 amino acids. Germline V gene sequence: CDR1 SGHDN, CDR2 FVKESK. CDR3 sequence (DNA): TGTGCCAGCAGGCCGACAGGGGGCTCCTACGAGCAGTACTTC. This translates into CASRPTGGSYEQYF.

The chain recombines TRBV9 with TRBJ2-7, with 12 nucleotides matching TRBD2. The CDR3 has 16 amino acids. CDR1 is SGDLS, CDR2 YYNGEE, per germline. The trim removed 3 bases at V and 5 bases at J, leaving 9 bases unmatched. The DNA of the CDR3 is TGTGCCAGCAGCGCCGTTGGACTAGCGGGATCTGACGAGCAGTACTTC. Translation: CASSAVGLAGSDEQYF.

This chain links TRBV10-3 with TRBJ2-1; a possible D gene is TRBD2 (5 bases). The CDR3 loop spans 13 amino acids. Germline V gene data show CDR1 as ENHRY and CDR2 as SYGVKD. V lost 4 bases to trimming and J lost 11 bases, with 15 bases between them. CDR3 sequence: CAISGEMRRQQFF. CDR3 sequence (DNA): TGTGCCATCAGTGGAGAGATGAGGAGGCAGCAGTTCTTC.

This clone occurred a few times. The chain links TRBV6-5 to TRBJ1-1, with D maybe TRBD1 (5 bases). Germline assignment: CDR1 MNHEY and CDR2 SVGAGI. The CDR3 length is 15 residues. Between the trimmed V and J ends, which lost 5 bases and 1 base, there was a span of 14 bases. CDR3 nucleotides: TGTGCCAGCAGTCGCGGGGCAGGGACGAACACTGAAGCTTTCTTT. Its protein is CASSRGAGTNTEAFF.

This chain links TRBV5-1 with TRBJ1-6, with a weak D call TRBD1 (5 bases). The V gene's germline CDR1 is SGHRS and CDR2 YFSETQ. Deletions cut 2 bases from V and 6 bases from J, with 18 bases between. The CDR3 consists of 17 residues. The CDR3 sequence: CASSLEGIPGGNSPLHF. The CDR3 nucleotides are TGCGCCAGCAGCTTAGAAGGGATCCCCGGGGGTAATTCACCCCTCCACTTT.

This sequence joins TRBV5-1 and TRBJ2-3; TRBD2 aligns across 11 bases. This CDR3 contains 17 residues. J was trimmed by 3 bases and V by 0 bases; bases with no gene match: 6. Germline V gene sequence: CDR1 SGHRS, CDR2 YFSETQ. The CDR3 nucleotides are TGCGCCAGCAGCTTGGGAGGGACTAGCGGCCGAACAGATACGCAGTATTTT. As protein: CASSLGGTSGRTDTQYF.

This clone turned up a few times. The chain links TRBV7-9 to TRBJ1-1, with 7 bases identical to TRBD1. With 5 bases clipped from V and 2 bases from J, the junction kept 5 bases outside the gene matches. The CDR3 has 14 amino acids. Looked up from germline, CDR1 is SEHNR and CDR2 is FQNEAQ (reference sequence). CDR3 in amino acids: CASSTQGGNTEAFF. The DNA of the CDR3 is TGTGCCAGCAGCACTCAGGGGGGTAACACTGAAGCTTTCTTT.

The chain employs TRBV2 and TRBJ2-5, with a possible D match to TRBD1 (6 bases). From germline, CDR1 is SNHLY and CDR2 FYNNEI. Trimming took off 6 bases at V and 3 bases at J, with 14 bases between the two ends. The CDR3 length is 14 residues. The CDR3 is CASSRDTAEETQYF. CDR3 in DNA: TGTGCCAGCAGCAGGGACACCGCCGAAGAGACCCAGTACTTC.

The rearrangement uses TRBV25-1 and TRBJ2-7; possible D gene TRBD1, 6 bases. In germline, CDR1 is MGHDK, CDR2 SYGVNS. CDR3 length: 14 amino acids. Trimming removed 4 bases at V and 3 bases at J, with 13 bases between. The DNA of the CDR3 is TGTGCCAGCAGTGGAGGACAGCACTTCTACGAGCAGTACTTC. Translating gives CASSGGQHFYEQYF.

With regard to this clone: The same CDR3 is also encoded by other DNA sequences in this sample. The V call is TRBV27, the J call TRBJ1-1; D might be TRBD1 (5 bases). The CDR3 is 14 residues long. Germline lookup yields CDR1 MNHEY and CDR2 SMNVEV (reference sequence). Trimming cost V 6 bases and J 1 base, with 12 bases left between them. In nucleotides, the CDR3 is TGTGCCAGCAGCCCACACACAGGGAACACTGAAGCTTTCTTT. Protein product: CASSPHTGNTEAFF.

The chain links TRBV9 to TRBJ2-7; D call uncertain. V lost 0 bases and J lost 5, with 6 bases in between. The germline V gene has CDR1 SGDLS and CDR2 YYNGEE. There are 12 residues in the CDR3. This chain's CDR3 is CASSVDGNEQYF. The CDR3 DNA follows: TGTGCCAGCAGCGTAGACGGTAACGAGCAGTACTTC.

This chain joins TRBV7-2 and TRBJ2-3; weak D call: TRBD1 (5 bases). Per the germline V gene, CDR1 is SGHTA and CDR2 is FQGNSA. V was cut by 5 bases and J by 4 bases, with 10 bases left in between. CDR3 size: 13 residues. As DNA, the CDR3 is TGTGCCAGCAGCACTGACAGAGCAGATACGCAGTATTTT. Translating gives CASSTDRADTQYF.

The CDR3 DNA is TGTGCCAGCAGTTACTCGGTTCACGGGTCCTATGGCTACACCTTC. Residues: CASSYSVHGSYGYTF. The chain employs TRBV6-5 and TRBJ1-2; D not resolved. V was shortened by 0 bases and J by 4 bases, with 12 bases between the two germline ends. Per the germline V gene, CDR1 is MNHEY and CDR2 is SVGAGI. CDR3 size: 15 residues.

The V gene is TRBV27, the J gene TRBJ2-5; TRBD2 agrees at 8 bases. The CDR3 totals 11 residues. V was clipped by 8 bases and J by 9 bases; unmatched bases: 5. From germline, CDR1 is MNHEY and CDR2 SMNVEV (reference sequence). The CDR3 coding sequence is TGTGCCAGCGGACCGGGGGGGGCCCAGTACTTC. This translates into CASGPGGAQYF.

V usage is TRBV5-1 and J usage is TRBJ2-2; D may be TRBD2 (6 bases). This CDR3 is built from 17 residues. Trimming removed 0 bases from V and 0 bases from J, with 12 bases in between. Germline V CDR1 and CDR2: SGHRS, YFSETQ. CDR3 residues: CASSLVSGSANTGELFF. CDR3 nucleotides: TGCGCCAGCAGCTTGGTGTCCGGGAGCGCGAACACCGGGGAGCTGTTTTTT.

The genes are TRBV7-2 and TRBJ1-2; 10 bases match TRBD1. Germline CDR1 and CDR2: SGHTA and FQGNSA. The CDR3 length is 17 residues. J gave up 10 bases and V 1 base, and 15 bases lay outside the gene matches. CDR3 loop: CASSLGRIERDRGVYTF. In DNA form, the CDR3 reads TGTGCCAGCAGCTTAGGAAGGATAGAGAGGGACAGGGGTGTCTACACCTTC.